The entry below gives a single T cell receptor (beta chain) sequence along with its context. This clone's antigen is unknown. At one boundary the junction diverges from the germline segment, which might be a read error. The library was prepared using the immunoSEQ multiplex PCR assay. RNA was extracted from all samples and reverse transcribed into cDNA as template for TCR sequencing. SuperScript III was used for first-strand cDNA synthesis, primed with a 2:1 mix of oligo-dT and random hexamers. A synthetic immune receptor repertoire was used to assess amplification bias, and residual bias was removed computationally. The paper's processing steps were these. After raw reads were preprocessed to remove errors, the CDR3 was defined following IMGT conventions as running from the conserved cysteine to phenylalanine. To get clonality, Shannon entropy was normalized by log2 of the number of productive unique TCRs and the result was subtracted from 1. Whether scalp clones were CD4 or CD8 was inferred by matching scalp TCRbeta sequences against CD4 and CD8 repertoires sorted from blood. TCRdb obtained this table from immuneACCESS and retained in-frame rearrangements with V and J assigned. These tables miss some clones; where compared with another copy, unresolved V genes account for less than half of the shortfall, and the remainder is unexplained. V, J and clone size were drawn from that table, and D and trimming were deduced from the DNA. For this sample the table gives over 150,000 clones, of which 50% to 65% were detected only once. 10% to 11% of the sample is taken by the ten largest.

The record originates from a study of CD8+ T cells in alopecia areata (dated by TCRdb to 2016 to 2019). About the full investigation: Treated patients were enrolled in an open-label pilot trial of oral tofacitinib at 5 to 10 mg twice daily for moderate-to-severe alopecia areata. RNA came from the PAXgene miRNA kit for fixed scalp, the miRNeasy kit for PBMCs, and the RNeasy kit for mouse skin. The study used high-throughput TCRbeta sequencing to examine T cell clonal expansion in alopecia areata, in both the C3H/HeJ mouse model and human patients. Patients on tofacitinib were biopsied at baseline and after 4 and 24 weeks of treatment, and several of the patients also had a later scalp biopsy. Patients received tofacitinib for 6 to 18 months and were then followed off drug for 6 months to check for delayed response and recurrence. Scalp clonality was compared across normal scalp (n=4), patchy alopecia areata scalp (n=8), and alopecia totalis/universalis scalp (n=8). immunoSEQ multiplex PCR using 35 Vbeta forward primers and 13 Jbeta reverse primers was used to amplify TCRbeta CDR3 regions. On the human side, TCRbeta sequencing was run on scalp tissue and on sorted CD4+ and CD8+ peripheral blood T cells from healthy controls and from alopecia areata patients with either patchy or totalis/universalis disease. In treated patients, disease severity was measured using the SALT score, which gives the percentage of scalp surface area affected. The study at large found these results: Shared TCR sequences between patients were less evident than in mice, which may be partly attributable to HLA diversity in the patient population. Many expanded lesional clones persisted in scalp and blood during tofacitinib treatment, which may partly explain relapse after stopping treatment. Because the treated cohort was small and included a single nonresponder, larger studies are needed to assess links between baseline CD8+ expansion and response. Tofacitinib significantly decreased scalp clonality and the number of expanded CD8+ clones among the top 100 scalp clones. Scalp TCR repertoire analysis is complicated because resident alphabeta T cells in normal human skin are also sequenced, whereas mouse skin is dominated by gammadelta T cells. Lesional scalp, especially in alopecia totalis/universalis, showed higher clonality and more expanded CD8+ clones than normal scalp, suggesting antigenic drive.

Per the publication, the time point label means: around 24 weeks on oral tofacitinib. The meaning of the sample's treatment or condition label: oral pan-JAK inhibitor, 5-10 mg twice daily. Lesional scalp punch biopsies and peripheral blood were collected from alopecia areata patients. PBMCs were isolated by density centrifugation and stained for CD3, CD4 and CD8, and CD4+ and CD8+ T cells were sorted on a FACSAria. The sequence was collected from a human donor with alopecia areata. The sequencing here drew on CD8+ T cells sorted from blood, taken at week 24, from a patient treated with tofacitinib.

CDR3 protein: CASSLETGF. The DNA sequence is given as TGTGCCAGCAGCTTAGAGACGGGGTTT. This sequence uses TRBV7-9 and TRBJ1-1; there is no confident call for the D gene. The germline V gene (reference sequence) sets CDR1 to SEHNR and CDR2 to FQNEAQ. Its CDR3 holds 9 amino acids, cysteine through phenylalanine. The only DNA kept is the CDR3, 27 bases in frame from the first base. Reference TRBV7-9 and TRBJ1-1 proteins supply the regions before and after the CDR3; the full variable domain is: DTGVSQNPRHKITKRGQNVTFRCDPISEHNRLYWYRQTLGQGPEFLTYFQNEAQLEKSRLLSDRFSAERPKGSFSTLEIQRTEQGDSAMYLCASSLETGFGQGTRLTVV.